A single sample gave rise to the 4 T cell receptor beta chains below, sequenced in a study of blood T cell repertoires in COVID-19. Method: immunoSEQ multiplex PCR; TCRdb's copy keeps in-frame clones and lacks some. The sample lists 270,000 or so clones, 90% occurring once. The sample taken for sequencing was PBMCs or T cells enriched from blood (not recorded which). These receptors originate from a woman aged 30 to 39 with acute COVID-19.

The genes are TRBV3-1 (or the pseudogene TRBV3-2) and TRBJ2-7; TRBD1 agrees at 10 bases. The CDR3 has 18 residues. CDR1 is LGHDT and CDR2 is YNNKEL in the germline V gene (reference sequence). V lost 1 base, J lost 2 bases, and 11 bases stayed unmatched. Written as DNA, the CDR3 is TGTGCCAGCAGCCAAGGGTACGTGACAGGGGGCAACGCCTACGAGCAGTACTTC. Encoded protein: CASSQGYVTGGNAYEQYF.

The gene calls are TRBV7-2 and TRBJ2-7; a weak D match, TRBD2 (5 bases). The CDR3 extends over 13 amino acids. Trimming pared 6 bases from V and 3 bases from J, leaving 12 bases between. Germline-derived CDR1 and CDR2 are SGHTA and FQGNSA. The CDR3 nucleotides are TGTGCCAGCAGGCCTCCGGGATTCTACGAGCAGTACTTC. The encoded protein is CASRPPGFYEQYF.

The rearrangement joins TRBV10-1 to TRBJ2-7; 9 bases fit TRBD1. This CDR3 is 15 amino acids long. V dropped 9 bases and J dropped 4; count of bases not matched to a gene: 13. CDR1 and CDR2 from the germline V gene are WNHNN and SYGVQD (reference sequence). The CDR3 spells CARSSRQGVLYEQYF. The CDR3 bases are TGCGCCAGGAGTTCGAGACAGGGGGTTTTATACGAGCAGTACTTC.

This clone turned up a few times. V is TRBV14 and J is TRBJ2-7; 7 bases line up with TRBD2. The germline V gene has CDR1 SGHDN and CDR2 FVKESK. The CDR3 length is 13 residues. With V trimmed by 4 bases and J by 3 bases, 3 bases remained unmatched. The CDR3 region is CASSLRGFYEQYF. CDR3 nucleotide sequence: TGTGCCAGCAGCCTGCGGGGGTTCTACGAGCAGTACTTC.